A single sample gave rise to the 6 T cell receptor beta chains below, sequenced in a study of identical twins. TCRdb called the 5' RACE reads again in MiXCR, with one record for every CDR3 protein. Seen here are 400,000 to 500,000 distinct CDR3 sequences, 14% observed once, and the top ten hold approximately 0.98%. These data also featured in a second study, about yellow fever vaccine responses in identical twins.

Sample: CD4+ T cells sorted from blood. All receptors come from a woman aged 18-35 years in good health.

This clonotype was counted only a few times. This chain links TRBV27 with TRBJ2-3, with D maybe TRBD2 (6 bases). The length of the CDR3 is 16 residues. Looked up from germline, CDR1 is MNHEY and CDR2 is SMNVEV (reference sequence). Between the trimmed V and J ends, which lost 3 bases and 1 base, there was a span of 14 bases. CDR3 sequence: CASSFAGIVGTDTQYF. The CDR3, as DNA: TGTGCCAGCAGTTTTGCGGGAATAGTGGGCACAGATACGCAGTATTTT.

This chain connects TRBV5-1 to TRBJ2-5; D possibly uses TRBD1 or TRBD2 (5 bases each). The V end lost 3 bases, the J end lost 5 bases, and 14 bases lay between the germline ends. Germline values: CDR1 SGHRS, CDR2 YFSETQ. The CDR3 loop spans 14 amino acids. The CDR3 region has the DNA TGCGCCAGCAGCTACGGGGCTTACGGGGAGACCCAGTACTTC. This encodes CASSYGAYGETQYF.

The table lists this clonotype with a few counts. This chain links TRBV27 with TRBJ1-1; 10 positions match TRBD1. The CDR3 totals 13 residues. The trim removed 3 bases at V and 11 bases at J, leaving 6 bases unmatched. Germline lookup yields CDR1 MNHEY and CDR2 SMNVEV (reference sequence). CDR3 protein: CASSFRDRGIAFF. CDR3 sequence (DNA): TGTGCCAGCAGTTTCCGGGACAGGGGCATTGCTTTCTTT.

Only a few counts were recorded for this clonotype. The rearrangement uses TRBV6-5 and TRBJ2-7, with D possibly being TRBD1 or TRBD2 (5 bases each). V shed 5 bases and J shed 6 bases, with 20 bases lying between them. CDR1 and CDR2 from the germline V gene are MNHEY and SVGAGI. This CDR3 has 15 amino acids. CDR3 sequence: CASSNPGRGVSEQYF. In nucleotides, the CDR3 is TGTGCCAGCAGTAACCCGGGACGGGGTGTATCCGAGCAGTACTTC.

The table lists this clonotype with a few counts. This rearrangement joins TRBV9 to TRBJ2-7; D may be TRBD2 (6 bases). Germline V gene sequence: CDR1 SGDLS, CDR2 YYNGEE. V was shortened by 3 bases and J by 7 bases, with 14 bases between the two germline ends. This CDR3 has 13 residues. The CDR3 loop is CASSGGGVAEQYF. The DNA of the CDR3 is TGTGCCAGCAGCGGTGGCGGGGTCGCGGAGCAGTACTTC.

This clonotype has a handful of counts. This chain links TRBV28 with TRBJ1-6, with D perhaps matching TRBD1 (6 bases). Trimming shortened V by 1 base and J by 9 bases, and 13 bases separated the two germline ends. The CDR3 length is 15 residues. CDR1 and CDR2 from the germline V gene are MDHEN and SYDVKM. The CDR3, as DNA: TGTGCCAGCAGTTTATCTAGGGGGAAAGGTTCACCCCTCCACTTT. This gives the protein CASSLSRGKGSPLHF.